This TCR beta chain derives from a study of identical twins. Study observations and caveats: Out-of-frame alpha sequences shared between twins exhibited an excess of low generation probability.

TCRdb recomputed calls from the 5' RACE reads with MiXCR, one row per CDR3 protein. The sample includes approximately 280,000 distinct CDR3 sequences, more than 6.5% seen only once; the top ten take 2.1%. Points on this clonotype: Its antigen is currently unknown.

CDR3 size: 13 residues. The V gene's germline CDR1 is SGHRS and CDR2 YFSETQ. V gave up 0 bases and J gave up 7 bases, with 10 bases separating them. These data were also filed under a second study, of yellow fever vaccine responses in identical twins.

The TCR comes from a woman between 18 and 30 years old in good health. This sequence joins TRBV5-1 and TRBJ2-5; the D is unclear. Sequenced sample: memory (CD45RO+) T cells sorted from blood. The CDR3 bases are TGCGCCAGCAGCTTGGACCGAACTGGGACCCAGTACTTC. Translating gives CASSLDRTGTQYF.